Each of the 22 T cell receptor beta chains below was sequenced from the same sample in a study of OX40 agonist ivuxolimab in advanced cancers. Using immunoSEQ multiplex PCR, the repertoire was profiled, and TCRdb retains in-frame clones only, with some absent. Seen here are about 120,000 clones, more than 80% observed once, and the top ten hold 0.55%. Here the sequenced sample was CD4+ or CD8+ T cells sorted from blood, taken in a trial of the OX40 agonist ivuxolimab. The receptors derive from an adult with an advanced solid tumor such as melanoma, head and neck, liver or kidney cancer.

The J gene is TRBJ1-4, the V gene TRBV6-6; unclear D gene. The ends were cut back, 5 bases at V and 8 bases at J, with 15 bases in the middle. The CDR3 is 14 residues long. Germline V gene sequence: CDR1 MNHNY, CDR2 SVGAGI (reference sequence). CDR3 protein: CASSPSVGREKLFF. DNA for the CDR3: TGTGCCAGCAGTCCCAGCGTCGGTCGAGAAAAACTGTTTTTT.

The chain recombines TRBV11-2 with TRBJ1-2; D is undetermined. CDR1 and CDR2 from the germline V gene are SGHAT and FQNNGV. Trimming took 6 bases from V and 4 from J, leaving 12 bases between them. This CDR3 has 13 amino acids. The CDR3 region has the DNA TGTGCCAGCAGTTCTATCGGCGGCTATGGCTACACCTTC. Translating it yields CASSSIGGYGYTF.

The rearrangement uses TRBV18 and TRBJ1-1, with 8 bases matching TRBD1. The CDR3 loop spans 13 amino acids. The germline gives CDR1 KGHSH, CDR2 LQKENI. The V gene end was trimmed by 6 bases and the J gene end by 6 bases; junction bases not matched to a gene: 6. The CDR3 protein is CASSTGGGAEAFF. The CDR3 DNA is TGTGCCAGCTCCACAGGGGGGGGAGCTGAAGCTTTCTTT.

V is TRBV6-5 and J is TRBJ1-1; D gene unclear. CDR1 is MNHEY and CDR2 is SVGAGI in the germline V gene. The CDR3 is 15 residues long. V shed 0 bases and J shed 0 bases, with 8 bases lying between them. The CDR3 bases are TGTGCCAGCAGTTACTCTCGGCGCCTGAACACTGAAGCTTTCTTT. It encodes CASSYSRRLNTEAFF.

The chain couples TRBV7-9 to TRBJ2-2; 10 nucleotides agree with TRBD1. J gave up 4 bases and V 5 bases, and 4 bases lay outside the gene matches. CDR3 length: 15 amino acids. The V gene's germline CDR1 is SEHNR and CDR2 FQNEAQ (reference sequence). Here the CDR3 DNA reads TGTGCCAGCAGCGCCGGGACAGGGGTCACCGGGGAGCTGTTTTTT. Amino acid sequence: CASSAGTGVTGELFF.

The gene calls are TRBV7-2 and TRBJ1-2; D ambiguous. The V and J ends lost 3 bases and 5 bases respectively, with 7 bases between them. Germline V gene lookup returns CDR1 SGHTA and CDR2 FQGNSA. The CDR3 covers 12 residues. CDR3: CASSFASYGYTF. CDR3 sequence (DNA): TGTGCCAGCAGCTTTGCAAGTTATGGCTACACCTTC.

The rearrangement joins TRBV7-9 to TRBJ2-2, with D uncertain. There are 11 residues in the CDR3. Germline CDR1 SEHNR, CDR2 FQNEAQ (reference sequence). As DNA, the CDR3 is TGTGCGGTGGAGAACACCGGGGAGCTGTTTTTT. Translation: CAVENTGELFF.

The rearrangement links TRBV19 to TRBJ2-3; 7 positions match TRBD2. CDR1 LNHDA and CDR2 SQIVND come from the germline V gene (reference sequence). This CDR3 contains 14 residues. Trimming removed 5 bases from V and 8 bases from J; junction bases left unmatched: 10. The CDR3 nucleotides are TGTGCCAGTAGTCCTGGACTAGGAGGGGTTACGCAGTATTTT. Protein: CASSPGLGGVTQYF.

This sequence joins TRBV5-1 and TRBJ2-1; weak D call: TRBD2 (6 bases). The ends were cut back, 6 bases at V and 9 bases at J, with 13 bases in the middle. This CDR3 region has 12 residues. Germline values: CDR1 SGHRS, CDR2 YFSETQ. As DNA, the CDR3 is TGCGCCAGCATCAAGACTAGACGTGAGCAGTTCTTC. This gives the protein CASIKTRREQFF.

This chain connects TRBV27 to TRBJ1-5; TRBD1 matches 10 bases. CDR1 and CDR2 from the germline V gene are MNHEY and SMNVEV (reference sequence). Trimming cost V 3 bases and J 6 bases; bases outside gene matches: 5. The CDR3 consists of 15 residues. The CDR3 is CASSFQGQGSQPQHF. As DNA, the CDR3 is TGTGCCAGCAGTTTTCAGGGACAGGGGAGTCAGCCCCAGCATTTT.

This sequence joins TRBV6-5 and TRBJ2-4, with D perhaps TRBD2 (5 bases). Trimming took off 0 bases at V and 0 bases at J, with 6 bases between the two ends. Germline CDR1 and CDR2: MNHEY and SVGAGI. The CDR3 has 15 residues. This chain's CDR3 is CASSYSRVAKNIQYF. DNA of the CDR3: TGTGCCAGCAGTTACTCGAGGGTAGCCAAAAACATTCAGTACTTC.

The CDR3 here is CASNFGGEGKLFF. In nucleotides, the CDR3 is TGTGCCAGCAACTTCGGGGGCGAGGGAAAACTGTTTTTT. This chain joins TRBV5-4 and TRBJ1-4; possibly TRBD1 for D (6 bases). Germline assignment: CDR1 SGHNT and CDR2 YYREEE (reference sequence). There are 13 residues in the CDR3. Trimming took off 6 bases at V and 10 bases at J, with 16 bases between the two ends.

This chain links TRBV30 with TRBJ1-1; no definite D call. Trimming removed 4 bases at V and 1 base at J, with 7 bases between. The CDR3 runs to 12 residues. The germline V gene has CDR1 GTSNPN and CDR2 SVGIG (reference sequence). CDR3 nucleotide sequence: TGTGCCTGGAAATTGGGGAACACTGAAGCTTTCTTT. It translates to CAWKLGNTEAFF.

The rearrangement joins TRBV7-2 to TRBJ2-1; no firm D call. The CDR3 extends over 13 amino acids. Germline assignment: CDR1 SGHTA and CDR2 FQGNSA. V lost 1 base and J lost 9, with 10 bases in between. Here the CDR3 DNA reads TGTGCCAGCAGCTTAGTCCGCGTGAGTGAGCAGTTCTTC. Translated: CASSLVRVSEQFF.

This chain uses TRBV2 with TRBJ2-5; D unresolved. Per the germline V gene, CDR1 is SNHLY and CDR2 is FYNNEI. Trimming pared 5 bases from V and 5 bases from J, leaving 6 bases between. The CDR3 consists of 11 residues. The CDR3 DNA follows: TGTGCCAGCAGTCAAAGGGAGACCCAGTACTTC. The encoded protein is CASSQRETQYF.

The V gene is TRBV6-6, the J gene TRBJ1-5, with D possibly matching TRBD1 (5 bases). CDR1 and CDR2 (germline): MNHNY, SVGAGI (reference sequence). The CDR3 loop spans 14 amino acids. V was cut by 7 bases and J by 0 bases, with 10 bases left in between. The CDR3 DNA sequence: TGTGCCAGCATGGGACTGAGTAGCAATCAGCCCCAGCATTTT. The encoded protein is CASMGLSSNQPQHF.

This clone was seen only a few times. Other DNA sequences in this sample translate to the same CDR3. The V call is TRBV28, the J call TRBJ1-5; no reliable D call. The CDR3 sequence is 13 residues long. Germline loops: CDR1 MDHEN, CDR2 SYDVKM. V dropped 3 bases and J dropped 2 bases, with 5 bases sitting between them. CDR3 sequence (DNA): TGTGCCAGCAGTTTCGTGGGCAATCAGCCCCAGCATTTT. This translates into CASSFVGNQPQHF.

J is TRBJ1-4 and V is TRBV27, with a possible D match to TRBD1 (5 bases). The CDR3 extends over 20 amino acids. The V and J ends lost 6 bases and 0 bases respectively, with 26 bases between them. Germline-derived CDR1 and CDR2 are MNHEY and SMNVEV (reference sequence). CDR3 nucleotide sequence: TGTGCCAGCAGCTCGGGGCCGGGTCGTTCATCTTTTGCAACTAATGAAAAACTGTTTTTT. Amino acid sequence: CASSSGPGRSSFATNEKLFF. The variable domain in full, with the rest retrieved from reference TRBV27 and TRBJ1-4, is EAQVTQNPRYLITVTGKKLTVTCSQNMNHEYMSWYRQDPGLGLRQIYYSMNVEVTDKGDVPEGYKVSRKEKRNFPLILESPSPNQTSLYFCASSSGPGRSSFATNEKLFFGSGTQLSVL.

The chain couples TRBV2 to TRBJ2-2; TRBD1 matches at 9 bases. Germline CDR1 reads SNHLY; CDR2 reads FYNNEI. Trimming cost V 5 bases and J 7 bases; bases outside gene matches: 5. CDR3 size: 14 residues. CDR3 amino acids: CASSPGTGYGELFF. The DNA of the CDR3 is TGTGCCAGCAGTCCCGGGACAGGGTACGGGGAGCTGTTTTTT.

This chain links TRBV28 with TRBJ2-3, with D maybe TRBD2 (6 bases). Between the trimmed V and J ends, which lost 4 bases and 2 bases, there was a span of 13 bases. The germline V gene has CDR1 MDHEN and CDR2 SYDVKM. CDR3 length equals 15 residues. CDR3 amino acids: CASSSASADTDTQYF. The CDR3 DNA reads TGTGCCAGCAGTTCCGCTAGCGCAGACACAGATACGCAGTATTTT.

The V and J genes are TRBV6-1 and TRBJ1-2; weak D call: TRBD1 (5 bases). The V and J ends lost 2 bases and 8 bases respectively, with 12 bases between them. The CDR3 sequence is 13 residues long. CDR1 and CDR2 (germline): MNHNS, SASEGT. Here the CDR3 reads CASSEPQGLGYTF. DNA for the CDR3: TGTGCCAGCAGTGAACCCCAGGGTTTGGGCTACACCTTC.

This chain joins TRBV7-8 and TRBJ2-5, with TRBD1 as a possible D gene (7 bases). The V end was cut by 5 bases, the J end by 0 bases, with 13 bases between. Germline V gene data show CDR1 as SGHVS and CDR2 as FQNEAQ. The CDR3 covers 15 residues. This CDR3 reads CASSSQGGHQETQYF. CDR3 DNA: TGTGCCAGCAGCAGTCAGGGGGGCCACCAAGAGACCCAGTACTTC.